This entry describes one T cell receptor (beta chain). Here immunoSEQ multiplex PCR was the method, and the copy in TCRdb shows in-frame clones only, minus some. Of a few hundred thousand clones listed, about 87% are singletons. This sample is drawn from a study of blood T cell repertoires in COVID-19. This receptor was obtained from a human donor in a cohort sampled during active COVID-19. Sequencing used peripheral blood.

The CDR3 region is CASRFRQGQETQYF. In nucleotides, the CDR3 is TGCGCCAGCAGATTCCGACAGGGCCAAGAGACCCAGTACTTC. This rearrangement joins TRBV5-1 to TRBJ2-5; 7 bases align to TRBD1. The ends lost 5 bases at V and 1 base at J; junction bases unmatched: 5. Looked up from germline, CDR1 is SGHRS and CDR2 is YFSETQ. This CDR3 region has 14 residues.